These 17 T cell receptor beta chains share one sample of origin, sequenced in a study of blood T cells in healthy people across ages. It was with a sample-barcoded 5' primer and a J-beta primer mix that a second PCR of roughly 7 to 12 cycles was run. TCRdb called the 5' RACE reads again in MiXCR, with one record for every CDR3 protein. The table lists about 1.1 million distinct CDR3 sequences, more than 30% of them singletons. The sequenced sample consisted of blood. All receptors come from a man aged 18 to 35 in good health.

This rearrangement joins TRBV28 to TRBJ2-3; 14 bases match TRBD2. CDR3 length: 18 amino acids. Trimming took 5 bases from V and 2 from J; bases not matched to a gene: 9. Germline lookup yields CDR1 MDHEN and CDR2 SYDVKM. In DNA, the CDR3 is TGTGCCAGCAGTCAGACAGGGACTAGCGGGGGAGACACAGATACGCAGTATTTT. Translated, it gives CASSQTGTSGGDTDTQYF. The whole variable domain, remainder taken from reference TRBV28 and TRBJ2-3, is DVKVTQSSRYLVKRTGEKVFLECVQDMDHENMFWYRQDPGLGLRLIYFSYDVKMKEKGDIPEGYSVSREKKERFSLILESASTNQTSMYLCASSQTGTSGGDTDTQYFGPGTRLTVL.

This clonotype was counted a few times. V gene TRBV24-1 combines with J gene TRBJ1-2, with D tentatively TRBD1 (6 bases). The CDR3 is made up of 14 amino acids. The germline V and J ends were trimmed by 3 bases and 2 bases, with 9 bases remaining between them. Per germline, CDR1 KGHDR and CDR2 SFDVKD. The CDR3 reads CATSDQDRNYGYTF. CDR3 coding DNA: TGTGCCACCAGTGATCAAGACAGGAACTATGGCTACACCTTC.

V is TRBV6-5 and J is TRBJ2-1, with a possible D match to TRBD2 (6 bases). V lost 5 bases to trimming and J lost 10 bases, with 18 bases between them. This CDR3 spans 14 amino acids. The germline V gene has CDR1 MNHEY and CDR2 SVGAGI. DNA for the CDR3: TGTGCCAGCAGTCCCGGGGGAAGCTCCTACGAGCAGTTCTTC. Its translation is CASSPGGSSYEQFF.

The chain recombines TRBV2 with TRBJ1-5; no reliable D call. Germline-derived CDR1 and CDR2 are SNHLY and FYNNEI. Trimming left V 6 bases short and J 0 bases short, with 12 bases between. The CDR3 contains 15 residues. The CDR3 DNA reads as TGTGCCAGCAGGGCCCCTGGGTATAGCAATCAGCCCCAGCATTTT. Its protein is CASRAPGYSNQPQHF.

The gene calls are TRBV10-3 and TRBJ2-7; D remains unclear. The germline V and J ends were trimmed by 4 bases and 0 bases, with 16 bases remaining between them. CDR3 size: 16 residues. The germline V gene has CDR1 ENHRY and CDR2 SYGVKD. The CDR3, as DNA: TGTGCCATCAGTGGGAAGTACGAGAGGAGCTCCTACGAGCAGTACTTC. Translating it yields CAISGKYERSSYEQYF.

V is TRBV6-1 and J is TRBJ1-1; TRBD1 matches 9 bases. This CDR3 spans 17 amino acids. Germline CDR1 reads MNHNS; CDR2 reads SASEGT. The trim removed 4 bases at V and 0 bases at J, leaving 9 bases unmatched. CDR3 sequence: CASSAKTGGGLNTEAFF. The CDR3 region has the DNA TGTGCCAGCAGTGCCAAGACAGGGGGAGGGCTGAACACTGAAGCTTTCTTT.

The V call is TRBV6-6, the J call TRBJ2-4; D is perhaps TRBD2 (5 bases). Trimming left V 2 bases short and J 6 bases short, with 14 bases between. From germline, CDR1 is MNHNY and CDR2 SVGAGI (reference sequence). The CDR3 length is 15 residues. The CDR3 DNA reads as TGTGCCAGCAGTTACCGGGTCTTGGGGAGAAACATTCAGTACTTC. This translates into CASSYRVLGRNIQYF.

The chain links TRBV4-2 to TRBJ2-1, with 7 bases matching TRBD2. The tail of the sequence fits TRBJ2-7 better, so the J call may be wrong. The CDR3 is 15 amino acids. CDR1 and CDR2 (germline): LGHNA, YNFKEQ. CDR3 bases: TGTGCCAGCAGCCAAGTCTGGGGGGACTACAATGAGCAGTACTTC. Encoded protein: CASSQVWGDYNEQYF.

The V and J genes are TRBV6-6 and TRBJ1-1; D unclear. The CDR3 contains 12 residues. Trimming stripped 4 bases from V and 1 base from J, with 4 bases between. CDR1 is MNHNY and CDR2 is SVGAGI in the germline V gene (reference sequence). The CDR3 here is CASSSENTEAFF. The CDR3 nucleotides are TGTGCCAGCAGTTCCGAGAACACTGAAGCTTTCTTT.

A few counts support this clonotype. The V and J genes are TRBV20-1 and TRBJ1-4; TRBD1 matches at 11 bases. The CDR3 runs to 16 residues. Looked up from germline, CDR1 is DFQATT and CDR2 is SNEGSKA (reference sequence). Trimming took 0 bases from V and 8 from J; bases not matched to a gene: 8. The CDR3 nucleotides are TGCAGTGCTAGAGAGGACAGGGGGCGACTATGGGAAAAACTGTTTTTT. Protein: CSAREDRGRLWEKLFF.

The chain uses TRBV7-2 and TRBJ1-4; a possible D gene is TRBD1 (5 bases). The V and J ends lost 1 base and 0 bases respectively, with 12 bases between them. Germline assignment: CDR1 SGHTA and CDR2 FQGNSA. CDR3 length equals 17 residues. CDR3 sequence (DNA): TGTGCCAGCAGCTTAGTGGGCACCAGGGCAACTAATGAAAAACTGTTTTTT. Its protein is CASSLVGTRATNEKLFF.

CDR3 region: CASIQGAGDNEKLFF. For the CDR3, the DNA is TGTGCCAGCATCCAGGGGGCGGGTGATAATGAAAAACTGTTTTTT. The chain combines TRBV6-6 with TRBJ1-4, with 8 bases matching TRBD1. The CDR3 is made up of 15 amino acids. CDR1 is MNHNY, CDR2 SVGAGI, per germline (reference sequence). Trimming cost V 7 bases and J 4 bases; bases outside gene matches: 8.

The chain uses TRBV21-1 and TRBJ2-5; the DNA was not used to check the table's D call, TRBD1. TRBV21-1 is a pseudogene. This CDR3 region has 16 residues. The CDR3 DNA follows: TGTGCCAGCAGCACCCCTCCTGGGGGGCTAGGGTATGAGCAGTACTTC. Protein: CASSTPPGGLGYEQYF.

This clonotype showed up just a few times. As DNA, the CDR3 is TGTGCCAGCAGTTTAGTTATCGGGGATCGGGGAAAACTGTTTTTT. Its protein is CASSLVIGDRGKLFF. The chain links TRBV12-3 or TRBV12-4 to TRBJ1-4; D is unresolved. The CDR3 covers 15 residues. The V end was cut by 1 base, the J end by 10 bases, with 16 bases between.

A few counts support this clonotype. The gene calls are TRBV12-3 or TRBV12-4 and TRBJ1-5; no firm D call. The germline V and J ends were trimmed by 3 bases and 7 bases, with 4 bases remaining between them. This CDR3 spans 11 amino acids. The CDR3 DNA is TGTGCCAGCAGTTTTGTACAGCCCCAGCATTTT. This translates into CASSFVQPQHF.

About this clonotype: Just one base apart from a much larger clone, this may be a read error. This sequence joins TRBV20-1 and TRBJ2-7; 7 nucleotides agree with TRBD1. The length of the CDR3 is 13 residues. After removal of 5 bases from V and 3 bases from J, the junction contained 7 bases not matched to a gene. Germline values: CDR1 DFQATT, CDR2 SNEGSKA (reference sequence). This chain's CDR3 is CSALRQGGYEQYF. CDR3 in DNA: TGCAGTGCTCTCCGACAGGGTGGCTACGAGCAGTACTTC.

This clonotype came up once. V is TRBV12-3 or TRBV12-4 and J is TRBJ1-3; no clear D. There are 12 residues in the CDR3. V dropped 7 bases and J dropped 2 bases, with 6 bases sitting between them. CDR3 DNA: TGTGCCAGCACCTTCCCTGGAAACACCATATATTTT. Translation: CASTFPGNTIYF.